The clone carrying this T cell receptor beta chain is a singleton in its sample. Its antigen is not known. The data were obtained in a study of T cell responses to AZD1222 COVID-19 vaccine. Study summary: Samples with a second dose at about 4 or about 12 weeks were pooled together. Notes on the study in general: Clonal diversity may have been underestimated in mostly white British donors. It was only after the peak T cell response that any repertoires were sampled. Distributed over spike, vaccine-associated CD4 TCRs predominated at 160-218 and 743-854.

TCRdb's copy holds only in-frame clones and misses some; the assay was immunoSEQ multiplex PCR. The sample lists roughly 62,000 clones; around three quarters were seen once. The sequence came from an adult in good health. The sample in question was peripheral blood, obtained on day 0 of AZD1222 vaccination.

CDR3 nucleotide sequence: TGTGCCAGCAGCTTAGGTGAGTTTAGGTATGGCTACACCTTC. This encodes CASSLGEFRYGYTF. The rearrangement uses TRBV7-9 and TRBJ1-2; D is undetermined. CDR3 length: 14 amino acids. V was pared by 1 base and J by 5 bases, with 11 bases between. Germline assignment: CDR1 SEHNR and CDR2 FQNEAQ (reference sequence).